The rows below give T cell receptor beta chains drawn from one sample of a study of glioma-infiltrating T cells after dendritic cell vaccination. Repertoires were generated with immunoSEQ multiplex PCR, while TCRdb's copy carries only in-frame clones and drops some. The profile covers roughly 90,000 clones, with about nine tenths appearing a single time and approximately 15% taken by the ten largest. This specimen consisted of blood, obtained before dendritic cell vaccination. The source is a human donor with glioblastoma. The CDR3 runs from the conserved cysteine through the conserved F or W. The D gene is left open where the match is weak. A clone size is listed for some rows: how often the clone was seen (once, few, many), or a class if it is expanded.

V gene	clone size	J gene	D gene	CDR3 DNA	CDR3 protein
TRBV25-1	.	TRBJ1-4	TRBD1	TGTGCCAGCAGTGACGGTGGGACAGGGGGACTTAAGCTGTTTTTT	CASSDGGTGGLKLFF
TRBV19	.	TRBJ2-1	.	TGTGCCAGTAGGCCTTGGGGGGGCCACTCCTACAATGAGCAGTTCTTC	CASRPWGGHSYNEQFF
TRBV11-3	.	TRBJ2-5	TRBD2	TGTGCCAGCAGCTTAGGCGGGGGTTATCAAGAGACCCAGTACTTC	CASSLGGGYQETQYF
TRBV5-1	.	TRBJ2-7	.	TGCGCCAGCAGCTTGCTCGCAAACACCTACGAGCAGTACTTC	CASSLLANTYEQYF
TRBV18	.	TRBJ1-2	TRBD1	TGTGCCAGCTCACCGATCGGGACAGCTAACTATGGCTACACCTTC	CASSPIGTANYGYTF
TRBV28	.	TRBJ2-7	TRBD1	TGTGCCAGTACGACAGGGAACGGCGCCTACGAGCAGTACTTC	CASTTGNGAYEQYF
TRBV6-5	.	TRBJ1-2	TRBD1	TGTGCCAGCAGTTACTCTTCACCAACAGGGGTTCAAGGCCACACCTTC	CASSYSSPTGVQGHTF
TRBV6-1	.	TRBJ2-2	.	TGTGCCAGCAGTGAAAATAGCGTCAGACTCACCGGGGAGCTGTTTTTT	CASSENSVRLTGELFF
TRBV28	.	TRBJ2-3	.	TGTGCCAGCACCACTGGGGGGTTTGGTACGCAGTATTTT	CASTTGGFGTQYF
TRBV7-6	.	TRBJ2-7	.	TGTGCCAGCAGCTATCGAGACGGGACCTACGAGCAGTACTTC	CASSYRDGTYEQYF
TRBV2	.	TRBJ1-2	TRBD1	TGTGCCAGCAGGGGGGACAGTCCCTATGGCTACACCTTC	CASRGDSPYGYTF
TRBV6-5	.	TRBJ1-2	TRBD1	TGTGCCAGCAGTGAACAGGGGGGGTATGGCTACACCTTC	CASSEQGGYGYTF
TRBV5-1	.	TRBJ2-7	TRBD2	TGCGCCAGCAGCATTGGGACTAGCGGGAGGGCCACCGGCGAGCAGTACTTC	CASSIGTSGRATGEQYF
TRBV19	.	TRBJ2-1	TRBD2	TGTGCCAGTTCCCTAGCGGGTTACAATGAGCAGTTCTTC	CASSLAGYNEQFF
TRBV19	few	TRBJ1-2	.	TGTGCCAGTTTCTGGGGCGGTGGCTACACCTTC	CASFWGGGYTF
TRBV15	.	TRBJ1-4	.	TGTGCCACCAGCGGCTACGACAGCTTAAATGAAAAACTGTTTTTT	CATSGYDSLNEKLFF
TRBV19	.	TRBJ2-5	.	TGTGCCAGTAGTATAAGGCTAGCGCAAGAGACCCAGTACTTC	CASSIRLAQETQYF
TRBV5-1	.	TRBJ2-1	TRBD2	TGCGCCAGCAGCACCGGGACTAGCGGTTACCATGAGCAGTTCTTC	CASSTGTSGYHEQFF
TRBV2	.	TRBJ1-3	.	TGTGCCAGCAGTGAAATGGCACCCGCCGGGGTTGTGAGGGGGTTGCCTGGAAACACCATATATTTT	CASSEMAPAGVVRGLPGNTIYF
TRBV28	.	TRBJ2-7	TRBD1	TGTGCCAGCAGCATTGGGACAGGGGGTTACGAGCAGTACTTC	CASSIGTGGYEQYF
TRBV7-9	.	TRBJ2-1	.	TGTGCCAGCAGCTTAGCGGACACGTACAATGAGCAGTTCTTC	CASSLADTYNEQFF
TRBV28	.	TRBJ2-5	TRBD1	TGTGCCAGCAGTTTTCCAACACTCCCTTCCGGGACAGGGGGGGGTGAGACCCAGTACTTC	CASSFPTLPSGTGGGETQYF
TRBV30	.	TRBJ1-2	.	TGTGCCTGGACTCCACCCGGTCCCCTCTATGGCTACACCTTC	CAWTPPGPLYGYTF
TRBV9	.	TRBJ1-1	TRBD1	TGTGCCAGCAGCCCCAAGGACAGGGGCGTAATGACTGAAGCTTTCTTT	CASSPKDRGVMTEAFF
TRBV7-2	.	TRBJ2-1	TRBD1	TGTGCCAGCAGCTCCACCGGGACAGGGGTCTATGAGCAGTTCTTC	CASSSTGTGVYEQFF
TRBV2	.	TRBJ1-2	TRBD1	TGTGCCAGCATCAGGACAGGGGGGGTGTTTGGCAATGGCTACACCTTC	CASIRTGGVFGNGYTF
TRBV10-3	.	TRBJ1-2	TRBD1	TGTGCCATCAGGGGGGACAGGGGAAACTATGGCTACACCTTC	CAIRGDRGNYGYTF
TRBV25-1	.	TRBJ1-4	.	TGTGCCAGCGCTGGGAGTGATGCTAATGAAAAACTGTTTTTT	CASAGSDANEKLFF
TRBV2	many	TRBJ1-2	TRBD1	TGTGCCAGCCTAGACCCAGGGGGTAATGGCTACACCTTC	CASLDPGGNGYTF
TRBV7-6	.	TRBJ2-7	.	TGTGCCAGCAGCATCGGGCAGAGCGGCTACGAGCAGTACTTC	CASSIGQSGYEQYF
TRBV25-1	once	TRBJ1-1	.	TGTGCCAGCAGTGAATTAAGGAGAGGGCGGACCACTGAAGCTTTCTTT	CASSELRRGRTTEAFF
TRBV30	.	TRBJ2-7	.	TGTGCCTGGAGTGTATATCTCGGGGACGAGCAGTACTTC	CAWSVYLGDEQYF
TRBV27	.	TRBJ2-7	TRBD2	TGTGCCAGCAGTCCTCCGGCTAGCGGGAGGTACGAGCAGTACTTC	CASSPPASGRYEQYF
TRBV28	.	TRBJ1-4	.	TGTGCCAGCAGTTTGGCGGCAACTAATGAAAAACTGTTTTTT	CASSLAATNEKLFF
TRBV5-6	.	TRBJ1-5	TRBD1	TGTGCCAGCAGTCTTGGACAGGGGGCTCGTGGCAATCAGCCCCAGCATTTT	CASSLGQGARGNQPQHF